Described below is a single T cell receptor (beta chain) sequence and its context. Its antigen is as yet unknown. Isolation yielded PBMCs, at least 7 million per sample, in every case. A second PCR, run for roughly 7 to 11 cycles, used a sample-barcoded 5' primer plus a J-beta primer mix. MiXCR, run by TCRdb on the 5' RACE reads, gives a single entry per CDR3 protein. Here the sample spans 800,000 to 950,000 distinct CDR3 sequences, roughly 50% being singletons. J was trimmed by 7 bases and V by 0 bases; bases with no gene match: 6. The CDR3 covers 14 residues. The V gene's germline CDR1 is SGHRS and CDR2 YFSETQ. This entry is derived from a study of blood T cells in healthy people across ages. The study's findings and limits: Conclusively comparing naive with antigen-experienced cells was impossible with unsorted PBMCs.

Specimen: blood. This receptor was obtained from a man between 25 and 39 years old in good health. The rearrangement joins TRBV5-1 to TRBJ1-2, with 7 bases matching TRBD1. In DNA form, the CDR3 reads TGCGCCAGCAGCTTGGTCGCAGGGGGGTCTGGCTACACCTTC. Protein product: CASSLVAGGSGYTF.